Listed below are T cell receptor beta chains from one sample, sequenced in a study of cytomegalovirus exposure and HLA in healthy donors. Using immunoSEQ multiplex PCR, the repertoire was profiled, and TCRdb retains in-frame clones only, with some absent. This table holds under 200,000 clones. The sequencing sample was made of PBMCs. These receptors were taken from a woman younger than 30 in good health and CMV-seropositive. Each CDR3 is given with its conserved first and last residue. Each record gives: V gene, CDR3 length, D gene, J gene, CDR3 protein, CDR3 DNA. D genes are given only for firm matches.

V gene: TRBV7-8
CDR3 length: 19
D gene: TRBD2
J gene: TRBJ2-7
CDR3 protein: CASSQDRGTSGFFSYEQYF
CDR3 DNA: TGTGCCAGCAGCCAGGACAGGGGGACTAGCGGGTTTTTCTCCTACGAGCAGTACTTC

V gene: TRBV27
CDR3 length: 16
D gene: NA
J gene: TRBJ1-6
CDR3 protein: CASSLLGRETNSPLHF
CDR3 DNA: TGTGCCAGCAGTTTATTGGGGCGAGAGACAAATTCACCCCTCCACTTT

V gene: TRBV30
CDR3 length: 14
D gene: TRBD1
J gene: TRBJ2-7
CDR3 protein: CAWSVPTGGYEQYF
CDR3 DNA: TGTGCCTGGAGTGTCCCGACAGGGGGATACGAGCAGTACTTC

V gene: TRBV19
CDR3 length: 14
D gene: TRBD1
J gene: TRBJ1-6
CDR3 protein: CASSPGQYNSPLHF
CDR3 DNA: TGTGCCAGTAGCCCGGGACAGTATAATTCACCCCTCCACTTT

V gene: TRBV18
CDR3 length: 15
D gene: NA
J gene: TRBJ2-1
CDR3 protein: CASSITLLNYNEQFF
CDR3 DNA: TGTGCCAGCTCGATCACCCTACTAAATTACAATGAGCAGTTCTTC

V gene: TRBV4-2
CDR3 length: 16
D gene: NA
J gene: TRBJ1-3
CDR3 protein: CASSQVGELSGNTIYF
CDR3 DNA: TGTGCCAGCAGCCAAGTCGGGGAACTCTCTGGAAACACCATATATTTT

V gene: TRBV2
CDR3 length: 14
D gene: TRBD1
J gene: TRBJ2-1
CDR3 protein: CASSPGQGFTEQFF
CDR3 DNA: TGTGCCAGCAGTCCCGGACAGGGGTTTACTGAGCAGTTCTTC

V gene: TRBV27
CDR3 length: 13
D gene: NA
J gene: TRBJ2-5
CDR3 protein: CASGRQGRETQYF
CDR3 DNA: TGTGCCAGCGGGAGGCAGGGAAGAGAGACCCAGTACTTC

V gene: TRBV7-7
CDR3 length: 13
D gene: NA
J gene: TRBJ2-7
CDR3 protein: CASSRSPEDEQYF
CDR3 DNA: TGTGCTAGCAGCCGATCCCCAGAGGACGAGCAGTACTTC

V gene: TRBV19
CDR3 length: 15
D gene: NA
J gene: TRBJ2-1
CDR3 protein: CASSIGGFAGHEQFF
CDR3 DNA: TGTGCCAGTAGTATAGGAGGGTTCGCCGGCCATGAGCAGTTCTTC

V gene: TRBV6-5
CDR3 length: 15
D gene: TRBD1
J gene: TRBJ1-4
CDR3 protein: CASSYSTGGGEKLFF
CDR3 DNA: TGTGCCAGCAGTTACTCGACAGGGGGAGGTGAAAAACTGTTTTTT

V gene: TRBV7-8
CDR3 length: 14
D gene: NA
J gene: TRBJ2-5
CDR3 protein: CASTQKPSRETQYF
CDR3 DNA: TGTGCCAGCACCCAAAAACCGAGCCGTGAGACCCAGTACTTC

V gene: TRBV10-1
CDR3 length: 16
D gene: TRBD1
J gene: TRBJ1-4
CDR3 protein: CASTGDSVAVNEKLFF
CDR3 DNA: TGCGCCAGCACCGGGGACAGTGTGGCCGTTAATGAAAAACTGTTTTTT

V gene: TRBV18
CDR3 length: 15
D gene: TRBD1
J gene: TRBJ1-3
CDR3 protein: CASSPGTGARNTIYF
CDR3 DNA: TGTGCCAGCTCACCTGGGACAGGGGCCCGAAACACCATATATTTT

V gene: TRBV27
CDR3 length: 16
D gene: TRBD1
J gene: TRBJ2-7
CDR3 protein: CASSIWDRWSLYEQYF
CDR3 DNA: TGTGCCAGCAGTATCTGGGACAGGTGGTCCCTTTACGAGCAGTACTTC

V gene: TRBV19
CDR3 length: 14
D gene: NA
J gene: TRBJ2-5
CDR3 protein: CASSIEFAVETQYF
CDR3 DNA: TGTGCCAGTAGTATAGAGTTTGCGGTGGAGACCCAGTACTTC

V gene: TRBV6-1
CDR3 length: 19
D gene: NA
J gene: TRBJ1-1
CDR3 protein: CASSEARGGGFFMNTEAFF
CDR3 DNA: TGTGCCAGCAGTGAAGCGCGAGGAGGTGGATTCTTCATGAACACTGAAGCTTTCTTT

V gene: TRBV7-2
CDR3 length: 13
D gene: TRBD1
J gene: TRBJ2-1
CDR3 protein: CASSRPGGYEQFF
CDR3 DNA: TGTGCCAGCAGCCGACCAGGGGGCTATGAGCAGTTCTTC

V gene: TRBV9
CDR3 length: 15
D gene: NA
J gene: TRBJ1-3
CDR3 protein: CASSVGQDSGNTIYF
CDR3 DNA: TGTGCCAGCAGCGTAGGCCAGGACTCTGGAAACACCATATATTTT

V gene: TRBV29-1
CDR3 length: 11
D gene: TRBD1
J gene: TRBJ1-2
CDR3 protein: CSVTGDYGYTF
CDR3 DNA: TGCAGCGTCACAGGGGACTATGGCTACACCTTC

V gene: TRBV19
CDR3 length: 15
D gene: NA
J gene: TRBJ2-5
CDR3 protein: CASSISRTDQETQYF
CDR3 DNA: TGTGCCAGTAGTATATCCCGGACAGACCAAGAGACCCAGTACTTC

V gene: TRBV29-1
CDR3 length: 11
D gene: TRBD1
J gene: TRBJ1-2
CDR3 protein: CSGLQGSGYTF
CDR3 DNA: TGCAGCGGCTTACAGGGGAGCGGCTACACCTTC

V gene: TRBV2
CDR3 length: 12
D gene: NA
J gene: TRBJ1-2
CDR3 protein: CASSDTFVGYTF
CDR3 DNA: TGTGCCAGCTCCGACACTTTCGTGGGCTACACCTTC

V gene: TRBV7-9
CDR3 length: 13
D gene: TRBD1
J gene: TRBJ2-1
CDR3 protein: CASSRDSYNEQFF
CDR3 DNA: TGTGCCAGCAGCCGGGACAGCTACAATGAGCAGTTCTTC

V gene: TRBV19
CDR3 length: 15
D gene: NA
J gene: TRBJ1-5
CDR3 protein: CASSSILGTYQPQHF
CDR3 DNA: TGTGCCAGTAGTTCTATTCTCGGGACATATCAGCCCCAGCATTTT

V gene: TRBV6-1
CDR3 length: 15
D gene: TRBD2
J gene: TRBJ2-1
CDR3 protein: CASSDTSGSYNEQFF
CDR3 DNA: TGTGCCAGCAGTGATACTAGCGGGAGTTACAATGAGCAGTTCTTC

V gene: TRBV28
CDR3 length: 15
D gene: NA
J gene: TRBJ2-1
CDR3 protein: CASKGAGSSYNEQFF
CDR3 DNA: TGTGCCAGCAAGGGGGCGGGGAGCTCCTACAATGAGCAGTTCTTC

V gene: TRBV10-3
CDR3 length: 15
D gene: NA
J gene: TRBJ1-5
CDR3 protein: CATSGGRAGNQPQHF
CDR3 DNA: TGTGCCACCAGCGGTGGCAGGGCAGGCAATCAGCCCCAGCATTTT

V gene: TRBV6-6
CDR3 length: 13
D gene: TRBD1
J gene: TRBJ1-2
CDR3 protein: CATAGQKNYGYTF
CDR3 DNA: TGTGCCACGGCGGGACAGAAAAACTATGGCTACACCTTC

V gene: TRBV19
CDR3 length: 14
D gene: NA
J gene: TRBJ1-1
CDR3 protein: CASSPDWPHTEAFF
CDR3 DNA: TGTGCCAGTAGTCCTGACTGGCCCCACACTGAAGCTTTCTTT

V gene: TRBV19
CDR3 length: 14
D gene: TRBD1
J gene: TRBJ1-5
CDR3 protein: CATATGDSNQPQHF
CDR3 DNA: TGTGCCACTGCGACAGGGGATAGCAATCAGCCCCAGCATTTT

V gene: TRBV6-5
CDR3 length: 15
D gene: TRBD1
J gene: TRBJ1-1
CDR3 protein: CASSPGGQGSPEAFF
CDR3 DNA: TGTGCCAGCAGTCCCGGAGGACAGGGGTCGCCTGAAGCTTTCTTT

V gene: TRBV11-3
CDR3 length: 12
D gene: NA
J gene: TRBJ2-3
CDR3 protein: CASSLRTDTQYF
CDR3 DNA: TGTGCCAGCAGCCTACGCACAGATACGCAGTATTTT

V gene: TRBV18
CDR3 length: 15
D gene: TRBD1
J gene: TRBJ2-7
CDR3 protein: CASSPRDRGQYEQYF
CDR3 DNA: TGTGCCAGCTCACCAAGGGACAGGGGGCAGTACGAGCAGTACTTC

V gene: TRBV6-5
CDR3 length: 13
D gene: NA
J gene: TRBJ2-1
CDR3 protein: CASSWDSYNEQFF
CDR3 DNA: TGTGCCAGCAGTTGGGACTCGTACAATGAGCAGTTCTTC

V gene: TRBV6-1
CDR3 length: 15
D gene: TRBD2
J gene: TRBJ2-3
CDR3 protein: CASSGGLAVTDTQYF
CDR3 DNA: TGTGCCAGCAGTGGGGGACTAGCGGTTACAGATACGCAGTATTTT

V gene: TRBV29-1
CDR3 length: 13
D gene: NA
J gene: TRBJ2-7
CDR3 protein: CSAGEGGSYEQYF
CDR3 DNA: TGCAGCGCAGGGGAGGGAGGCTCCTACGAGCAGTACTTC

V gene: TRBV6-5
CDR3 length: 15
D gene: TRBD1
J gene: TRBJ1-3
CDR3 protein: CASTKKTGAGNTIYF
CDR3 DNA: TGTGCCAGCACCAAAAAAACAGGGGCTGGAAACACCATATATTTT

V gene: TRBV19
CDR3 length: 15
D gene: NA
J gene: TRBJ1-4
CDR3 protein: CASSATSTRNEKLFF
CDR3 DNA: TGTGCCAGTAGTGCGACATCGACCAGAAATGAAAAACTGTTTTTT

V gene: TRBV6-1
CDR3 length: 14
D gene: TRBD1
J gene: TRBJ1-1
CDR3 protein: CASSEAWTGRGAFF
CDR3 DNA: TGTGCCAGCAGTGAAGCTTGGACAGGGCGAGGAGCTTTCTTT

V gene: TRBV6-6
CDR3 length: 14
D gene: NA
J gene: TRBJ1-5
CDR3 protein: CASSNEGVELPQHF
CDR3 DNA: TGTGCCAGCAGTAACGAGGGGGTCGAACTGCCCCAGCATTTT

V gene: TRBV6-4
CDR3 length: 15
D gene: NA
J gene: TRBJ1-4
CDR3 protein: CASHPDTATNEKLFF
CDR3 DNA: TGTGCCAGCCACCCGGACACCGCAACTAATGAAAAACTGTTTTTT

V gene: TRBV19
CDR3 length: 17
D gene: TRBD1
J gene: TRBJ1-2
CDR3 protein: CASSIASLNTGVGGYTF
CDR3 DNA: TGTGCCAGTAGTATCGCTAGCCTTAATACAGGGGTTGGCGGCTACACCTTC

V gene: TRBV5-1
CDR3 length: 15
D gene: TRBD2
J gene: TRBJ2-1
CDR3 protein: CASSSLAGNDNEQFF
CDR3 DNA: TGCGCCAGCAGCTCACTAGCGGGAAATGACAATGAGCAGTTCTTC

V gene: TRBV7-9
CDR3 length: 16
D gene: TRBD2
J gene: TRBJ2-5
CDR3 protein: CASSLPTSGSKETQYF
CDR3 DNA: TGTGCCAGCAGCTTACCGACTAGCGGGAGTAAGGAGACCCAGTACTTC

V gene: TRBV5-5
CDR3 length: 16
D gene: NA
J gene: TRBJ1-3
CDR3 protein: CASSLWDTLGGNTIYF
CDR3 DNA: TGTGCCAGCAGCTTATGGGACACCCTAGGTGGAAACACCATATATTTT

V gene: TRBV5-6
CDR3 length: 15
D gene: NA
J gene: TRBJ2-1
CDR3 protein: CASNQWMVGRDEQFF
CDR3 DNA: TGTGCCAGCAACCAATGGATGGTAGGGCGGGATGAGCAGTTCTTC

V gene: TRBV10-3
CDR3 length: 15
D gene: TRBD2
J gene: TRBJ2-3
CDR3 protein: CAIATSGSSTDTQYF
CDR3 DNA: TGTGCCATCGCAACTAGCGGGAGCTCCACAGATACGCAGTATTTT

V gene: TRBV6-5
CDR3 length: 13
D gene: NA
J gene: TRBJ2-7
CDR3 protein: CASSFRSSYEQYF
CDR3 DNA: TGTGCCAGCAGTTTTCGGAGCTCCTACGAGCAGTACTTC

V gene: TRBV15
CDR3 length: 15
D gene: TRBD1
J gene: TRBJ2-7
CDR3 protein: CATSTLRDRSYEQYF
CDR3 DNA: TGTGCCACCAGCACCCTCCGGGACAGGAGTTACGAGCAGTACTTC